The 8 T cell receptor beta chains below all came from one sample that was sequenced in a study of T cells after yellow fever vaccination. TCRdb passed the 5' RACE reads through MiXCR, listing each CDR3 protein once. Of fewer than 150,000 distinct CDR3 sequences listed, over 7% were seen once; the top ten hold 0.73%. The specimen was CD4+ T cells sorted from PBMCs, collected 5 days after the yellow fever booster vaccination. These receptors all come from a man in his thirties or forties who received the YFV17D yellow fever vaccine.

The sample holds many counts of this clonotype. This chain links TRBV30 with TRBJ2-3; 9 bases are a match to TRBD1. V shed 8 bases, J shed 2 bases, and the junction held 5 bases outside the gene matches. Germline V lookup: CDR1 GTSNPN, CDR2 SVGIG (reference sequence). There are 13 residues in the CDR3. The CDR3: CAGDRANTDTQYF. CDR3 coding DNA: TGTGCCGGGGACAGGGCAAACACAGATACGCAGTATTTT.

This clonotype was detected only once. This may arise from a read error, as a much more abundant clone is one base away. This CDR3 is CASSLGPRRGNEQFF. The CDR3 nucleotides are TGCGCCAGCAGTCTCGGGCCCCGCCGGGGCAATGAGCAGTTCTTC. This chain links TRBV10-2 with TRBJ2-1, with D possibly TRBD2 on 5 matching bases. Germline V gives CDR1 WSHSY, CDR2 SAAADI. The ends were cut back, 5 bases at V and 6 bases at J, with 17 bases in the middle. CDR3 length: 15 amino acids.

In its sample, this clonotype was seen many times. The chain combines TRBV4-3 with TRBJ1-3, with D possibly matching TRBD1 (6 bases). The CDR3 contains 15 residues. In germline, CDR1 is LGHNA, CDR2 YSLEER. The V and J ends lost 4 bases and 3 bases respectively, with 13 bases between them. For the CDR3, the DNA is TGCGCCAGCAGCCTTACACAGGGTAATGGAAACACCATATATTTT. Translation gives CASSLTQGNGNTIYF.

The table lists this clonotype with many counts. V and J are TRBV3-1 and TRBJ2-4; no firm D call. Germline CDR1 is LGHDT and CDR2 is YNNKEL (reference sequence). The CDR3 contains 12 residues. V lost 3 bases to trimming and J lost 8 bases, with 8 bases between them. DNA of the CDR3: TGTGCCAGCAGCCAGCTGGCGGACATTCAGTACTTC. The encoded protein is CASSQLADIQYF.

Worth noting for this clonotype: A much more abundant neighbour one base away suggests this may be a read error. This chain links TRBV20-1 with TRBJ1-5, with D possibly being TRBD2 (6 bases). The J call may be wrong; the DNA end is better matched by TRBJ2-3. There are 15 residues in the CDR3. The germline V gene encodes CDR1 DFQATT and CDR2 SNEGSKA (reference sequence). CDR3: CSAPITGTVEGPQYF. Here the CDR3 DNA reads TGCAGTGCTCCCATCACCGGGACGGTGGAGGGGCCCCAGTATTTT.

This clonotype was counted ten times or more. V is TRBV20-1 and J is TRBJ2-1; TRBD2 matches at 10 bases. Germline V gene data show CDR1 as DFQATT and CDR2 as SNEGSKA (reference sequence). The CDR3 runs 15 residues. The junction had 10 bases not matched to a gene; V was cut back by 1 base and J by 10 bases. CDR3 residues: CSARGTSGAGGEQFF. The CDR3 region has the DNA TGCAGTGCTAGAGGAACTAGCGGGGCAGGAGGGGAGCAGTTCTTC.

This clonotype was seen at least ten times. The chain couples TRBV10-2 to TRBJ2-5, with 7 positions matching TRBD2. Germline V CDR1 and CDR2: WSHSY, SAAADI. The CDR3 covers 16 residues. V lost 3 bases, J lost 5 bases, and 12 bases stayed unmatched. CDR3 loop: CASSDLGLVRMETQYF. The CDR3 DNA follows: TGCGCCAGCAGTGATCTTGGACTAGTTCGTATGGAGACCCAGTACTTC.

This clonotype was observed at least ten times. The CDR3 DNA is TGTGCCAGCAGCGGTGCGGTGGCAGGGAACTACGAGCAGTACTTC. Translated: CASSGAVAGNYEQYF. The rearrangement uses TRBV5-4 and TRBJ2-7; weak D call: TRBD1 (5 bases). Germline V gene lookup returns CDR1 SGHNT and CDR2 YYREEE (reference sequence). V was cut by 4 bases and J by 3 bases, with 17 bases left in between. CDR3 size: 15 residues.